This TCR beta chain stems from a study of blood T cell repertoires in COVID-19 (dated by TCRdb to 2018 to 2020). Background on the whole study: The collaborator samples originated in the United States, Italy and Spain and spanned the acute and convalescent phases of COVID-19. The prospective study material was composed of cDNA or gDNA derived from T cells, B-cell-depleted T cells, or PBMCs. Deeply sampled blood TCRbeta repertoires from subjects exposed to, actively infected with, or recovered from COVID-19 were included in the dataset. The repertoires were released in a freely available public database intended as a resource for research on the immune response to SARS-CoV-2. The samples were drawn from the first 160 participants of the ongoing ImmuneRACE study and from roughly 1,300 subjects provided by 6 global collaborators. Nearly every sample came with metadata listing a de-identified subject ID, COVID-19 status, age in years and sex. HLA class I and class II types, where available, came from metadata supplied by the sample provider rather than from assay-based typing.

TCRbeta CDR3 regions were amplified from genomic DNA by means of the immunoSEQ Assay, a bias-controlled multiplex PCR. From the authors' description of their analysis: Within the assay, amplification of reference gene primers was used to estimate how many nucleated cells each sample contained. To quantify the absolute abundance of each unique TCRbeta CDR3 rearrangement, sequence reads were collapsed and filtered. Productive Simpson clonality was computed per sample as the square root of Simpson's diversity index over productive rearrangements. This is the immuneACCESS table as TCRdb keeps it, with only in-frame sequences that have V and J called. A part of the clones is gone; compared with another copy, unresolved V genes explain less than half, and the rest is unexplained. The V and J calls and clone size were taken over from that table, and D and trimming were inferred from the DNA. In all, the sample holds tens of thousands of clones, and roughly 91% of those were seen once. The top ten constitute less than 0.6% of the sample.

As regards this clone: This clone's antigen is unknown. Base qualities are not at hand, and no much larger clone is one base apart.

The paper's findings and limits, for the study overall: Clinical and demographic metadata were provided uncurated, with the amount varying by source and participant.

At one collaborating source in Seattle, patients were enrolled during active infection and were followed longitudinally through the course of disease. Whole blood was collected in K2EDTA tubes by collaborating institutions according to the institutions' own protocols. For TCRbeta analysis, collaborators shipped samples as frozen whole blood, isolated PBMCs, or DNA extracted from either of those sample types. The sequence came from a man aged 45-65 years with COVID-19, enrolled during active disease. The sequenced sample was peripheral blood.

The bases are TGCGCCAGCAGCCAAGGAGCGGTCTCCTACGAGCAGTACTTC. Its amino acids are CASSQGAVSYEQYF. The chain is assembled from TRBV4-1 and TRBJ2-7, with TRBD2 perhaps the D gene, on 5 matching bases. CDR1 and CDR2 are drawn from the germline V gene: MGHRA, YSYEKL. V sheds 1 base and J sheds 0 bases, leaving 7 bases between their ends. Including cysteine and phenylalanine, the CDR3 has 14 amino acids. The DNA shown is the 42-base CDR3, in frame from base 1.